This T cell receptor (beta chain) is from a study of T cell repertoires in cytomegalovirus infection. From the reads, TCRdb called clonotypes with MiXCR, one entry per CDR3 protein. The sample records 210,000 or so distinct CDR3 sequences, 6.5% being singletons. Germline V gene sequence: CDR1 DFQATT, CDR2 SNEGSKA (reference sequence). V was clipped by 4 bases and J by 1 base, with 13 bases between them. CDR3 size: 14 residues. This clonotype was detected many times. This TCR was recovered from a human donor in good health (CMV status not recorded). Some clones in this sample may be carry-over from other donors' samples. This chain uses TRBV20-1 with TRBJ1-1; D is ambiguous. The material sequenced was PBMCs. CDR3: CSAIRTGWNTEAFF. CDR3 nucleotides: TGCAGTGCTATTAGAACCGGGTGGAACACTGAAGCTTTCTTT.